A selection of T cell receptor beta chains follows, all from one sample in a study of blood T cell repertoires in COVID-19. Repertoires were generated with immunoSEQ multiplex PCR, while TCRdb's copy carries only in-frame clones and drops some. There are roughly 230,000 clones in the sample; roughly 88% occur only once, and roughly 30% lies in the top ten. Sequenced sample: peripheral blood. Every receptor here comes from a man aged 35-49 years with acute or convalescent COVID-19. CDR3s include the opening cysteine and the closing phenylalanine or tryptophan. Each record gives: D gene, clone size, J gene, V gene, CDR3 DNA, CDR3 protein. A D gene is named only where the DNA matches it firmly. Expanded clones are given a class, and other clones once, few, many or no size at all.

-,few,TRBJ1-2,TRBV3-1/TRBV3-2,TGTGCCAGCAGCAGTGCTGTACAGGGCCATTATGGCTACACCTTC,CASSSAVQGHYGYTF
-,-,TRBJ1-1,TRBV3-1/TRBV3-2,TGTGCCAGCAGCCTCAGGGGAGACACTGAAGCTTTCTTT,CASSLRGDTEAFF
-,once,TRBJ2-1,TRBV4-1,TGCGCCAGCAGCCAAGTCCCCAATCAGGTCGACAATGAGCAGTTCTTC,CASSQVPNQVDNEQFF
TRBD2,-,TRBJ2-7,TRBV5-1,TGCGCCAGCAGCATCGGACTAGCGGGAGGCTACGAGCAGTACTTC,CASSIGLAGGYEQYF
-,once,TRBJ1-6,TRBV6-2/TRBV6-3,TGTGCCAGCAGTTACCCGGGACACTCACCCCTCCACTTT,CASSYPGHSPLHF
-,-,TRBJ1-2,TRBV4-1,TGCGCCAGCAGCCATCAGGAAGGCAGAGCTAACTATGGCTACACCTTC,CASSHQEGRANYGYTF
TRBD1,-,TRBJ2-2,TRBV5-1,TGCGCCAGCAGCACCCACAGGGGAACCGGGGAGCTGTTTTTT,CASSTHRGTGELFF
TRBD1,-,TRBJ1-5,TRBV3-1/TRBV3-2,TGTGCCAGCAGCCCGGGACAGGGGGCAGCTCAGCCCCAGCATTTT,CASSPGQGAAQPQHF
TRBD1,-,TRBJ1-5,TRBV18,TGTGCCAGCTCACCACCGTTGAGACAGGGAGATCAGCCCCAGCATTTT,CASSPPLRQGDQPQHF
TRBD2,once,TRBJ2-1,TRBV5-1,TGCGCCAGCAGCTTAAACCCCGGACTAGCGGGACCCTACAATGAGCAGTTCTTC,CASSLNPGLAGPYNEQFF
-,-,TRBJ1-5,TRBV25-1,TGTGCCAGCAGCCCGACAGGCGATCCAAGGGAGCCCCAGCATTTT,CASSPTGDPREPQHF
-,-,TRBJ2-5,TRBV15,TGTGCCACCAGCAGAGGTGGGACTCTTCAAGAGACCCAGTACTTC,CATSRGGTLQETQYF
-,-,TRBJ2-3,TRBV7-8,TGTGCCAGCAGCTTGGGCGGCACAGATACGCAGTATTTT,CASSLGGTDTQYF
-,-,TRBJ1-2,TRBV7-2,TGTGCCAGCAGCTTGGCAGGGGTGGGCTATGGCTACACCTTC,CASSLAGVGYGYTF
TRBD1,-,TRBJ1-5,TRBV5-8,TGTGCCAGCAGCTTGGGACAGGGGGAACAGCCCCAGCATTTT,CASSLGQGEQPQHF
TRBD2,-,TRBJ2-3,TRBV7-2,TGTGCCAGCAGAATAGCGGGAACCACAGATACGCAGTATTTT,CASRIAGTTDTQYF
TRBD1,-,TRBJ2-3,TRBV4-1,TGCGCCAGCAGCCAAAACAGGGGGACAGATACGCAGTATTTT,CASSQNRGTDTQYF
TRBD2,-,TRBJ2-3,TRBV5-1,TGCGCCAGCAGCTTGTCGCTAGCGGGAGGGGATACGCAGTATTTT,CASSLSLAGGDTQYF
TRBD1,-,TRBJ1-4,TRBV4-3,TGCGCCAGCAGCCAGGCTACATTAACAGGGGGTAGAGCGGGGGGACTGTTTTTT,CASSQATLTGGRAGGLFF
TRBD1,-,TRBJ2-7,TRBV27,TGTGCCAGCAGTTTATCCGGCGGATTGGGACAGGGGGGAAGAATTACATCAGGCGAGCAGTACTTC,CASSLSGGLGQGGRITSGEQYF
TRBD1,-,TRBJ1-5,TRBV12-5,TGTGCTAGTGGTTTGGTATTGGGGGACAGGGGCCTGGGATGGACCCAGCATTTT,CASGLVLGDRGLGWTQHF
-,-,TRBJ2-7,TRBV5-4,TGTGCCAGCAGCTTCGCGGGGCGAAGGATCGAGCAGTACTTC,CASSFAGRRIEQYF
TRBD1,once,TRBJ1-3,TRBV10-3,TGTGCCATCAGTCCTATGATGGGACAGGGAAACACCATATATTTT,CAISPMMGQGNTIYF
-,-,TRBJ1-4,TRBV7-8,TGTGCCAGCAGCTTAAAACACGGAGAGCTTCGAAAACTGTTTTTT,CASSLKHGELRKLFF
TRBD1,-,TRBJ2-7,TRBV7-2,TGTGCCAGCAGCTTAATTGGACAGGGTGTCGTCGAGCAGTACTTC,CASSLIGQGVVEQYF
TRBD1,once,TRBJ2-3,TRBV19,TGTGCCAGTAGTAGCCCGGGACAGCCCACAGATACGCAGTATTTT,CASSSPGQPTDTQYF
-,-,TRBJ1-2,TRBV29-1,TGCAGCGCTTCGTGGGCAGGCGGCTACACCTTC,CSASWAGGYTF
-,-,TRBJ1-2,TRBV5-1,TGCGCCAGCAGCTTTGAGGGCCGCTCGAACTATGGCTACACCTTC,CASSFEGRSNYGYTF
TRBD1,few,TRBJ1-5,TRBV7-9,TGTGCCAGCAGCTTAGCCTTCATGGGGACAGGGGATCAGCCCCAGCATTTT,CASSLAFMGTGDQPQHF
-,-,TRBJ2-5,TRBV7-9,TGTGCCGTCCGGAGCCAAGAGACCCAGTACTTC,CAVRSQETQYF
TRBD1,-,TRBJ2-7,TRBV5-1,TGCGCCAGCAGCTCAATCCCGGGACAGGGGGGCGGGCAGTACTTC,CASSSIPGQGGGQYF
-,-,TRBJ2-1,TRBV5-6,TGTGCCAGCAGTTCAGGGCTAGTAGGTCGGTTCTTC,CASSSGLVGRFF
TRBD1,-,TRBJ1-4,TRBV7-2,TGTGCCAGCAGCATCTCTGGGACAGGGGGGAGTGAAAAACTGTTTTTT,CASSISGTGGSEKLFF